This entry features one TCR beta chain sequence. Its target is not known. With 60 Vbeta and 13 Jbeta primers, the PCR was carried out. Generated by immunoSEQ multiplex PCR, the TCRdb table keeps only in-frame clones and is missing some. The table has about 130,000 clones, less than 90% seen once. The V gene's germline CDR1 is SGDLS and CDR2 YYNGEE. The CDR3 has 16 residues. Trimming pared 0 bases from V and 0 bases from J, leaving 13 bases between. These data belong to a study of cytomegalovirus exposure and HLA in healthy donors. Study-wide background: The Caucasian-associated ancestry cluster contained 81% of the 398 genotyped donors. Whole-study findings and limits: Looking again later, the authors saw that most CMV-associated TCR beta chains seemed HLA-restricted.

What was sequenced was PBMCs. The TCR comes from a man younger than 35 in good health and CMV-seropositive. This sequence joins TRBV9 and TRBJ2-7; tentatively, D is TRBD2 (5 bases). CDR3 DNA sequence: TGTGCCAGCAGCGTAGGAGAGGGAGCCTTCTCCTACGAGCAGTACTTC. Translation: CASSVGEGAFSYEQYF.